Listed here are 2 T cell receptor beta chains from one sample, sequenced in a study of cytomegalovirus exposure and HLA in healthy donors. Primers: 60 Vbeta forward and 13 Jbeta reverse. Using immunoSEQ multiplex PCR, the repertoire was profiled, and TCRdb retains in-frame clones only, with some absent. Among about 110,000 clones listed, approximately 79% were seen once. The specimen sequenced was PBMCs. These TCRs come from a man between 60 and 70 years old in good health and CMV-seronegative.

J is TRBJ2-2 and V is TRBV4-3; no clear D gene. The CDR3 is made up of 13 amino acids. In germline, CDR1 is LGHNA, CDR2 YSLEER. Trimming stripped 5 bases from V and 4 bases from J, with 8 bases between. The CDR3 coding sequence is TGCGCCAGCAGCGTTCAAATCACCGGGGAGCTGTTTTTT. Its translation: CASSVQITGELFF.

The rearrangement links TRBV6-6 to TRBJ1-4; 8 nucleotides agree with TRBD1. Germline V gene data show CDR1 as MNHNY and CDR2 as SVGAGI (reference sequence). The junction had 9 bases not matched to a gene; V was cut back by 2 bases and J by 7 bases. The CDR3 totals 16 residues. CDR3 DNA sequence: TGTGCCAGCAGTTACGTTATACAGGGGGGCCGTGAAAAACTGTTTTTT. It translates to CASSYVIQGGREKLFF.